These 6 T cell receptor beta chains came from one sample sequenced in a study of human T cells and chemical hapten exposure. Time point indicated: patch test 2, 6 weeks after DPC sensitization. As to treatment: therapeutic diphenylcyclopropenone sensitization with weekly scalp DPC. TCRdb re-called the RACE reads through MiXCR, storing one row per CDR3 protein. The sample holds more than 70,000 distinct CDR3 sequences; more than 9% are singletons and the top ten take 1.6%. The sequencing used whole blood, collected in connection with sensitization to the hapten diphenylcyclopropenone (DPC). Receptors originate from a man younger than 35 with alopecia areata. Some clones in this sample may be carry-over from other donors' samples.

This clonotype was picked up many times. The V and J genes are TRBV11-2 and TRBJ2-3; D remains unclear. Germline assignment: CDR1 SGHAT and CDR2 FQNNGV. V dropped 5 bases and J dropped 0 bases, with 9 bases sitting between them. The CDR3 is 14 residues long. CDR3 nucleotide sequence: TGTGCCAGCAGCGTGAGAGGCAGCACAGATACGCAGTATTTT. Translation gives CASSVRGSTDTQYF. Using reference TRBV11-2 and TRBJ2-3 for the parts outside the CDR3, the full variable domain is EAGVAQSPRYKIIEKRQSVAFWCNPISGHATLYWYQQILGQGPKLLIQFQNNGVVDDSQLPKDRFSAERLKGVDSTLKIQPAKLEDSAVYLCASSVRGSTDTQYFGPGTRLTVL.

This clonotype was seen a handful of times. This sequence joins TRBV4-1 and TRBJ2-5, with a weak D call TRBD1 (6 bases). From germline, CDR1 is MGHRA and CDR2 YSYEKL. The germline V and J ends were trimmed by 4 bases and 4 bases, with 10 bases remaining between them. The CDR3 has 13 amino acids. The CDR3: CASSRVRGETQYF. The CDR3 DNA reads TGCGCCAGCAGCCGAGTCAGGGGAGAGACCCAGTACTTC.

Many counts were recorded for this clonotype. The rearrangement links TRBV29-1 to TRBJ1-5; D unresolved. Germline CDR1 SQVTM, CDR2 ANQGSEA. The CDR3 has 12 amino acids. The V and J ends lost 4 bases and 4 bases respectively, with 8 bases between them. The CDR3 DNA is TGCAGCGTTGTTCAGCCGAATCAGCCCCAGCATTTT. This sequence encodes CSVVQPNQPQHF. Using reference TRBV29-1 and TRBJ1-5 for the parts outside the CDR3, the full variable domain is SAVISQKPSRDICQRGTSLTIQCQVDSQVTMMFWYRQQPGQSLTLIATANQGSEATYESGFVIDKFPISRPNLTFSTLTVSNMSPEDSSIYLCSVVQPNQPQHFGDGTRLSIL.

This clonotype has at least ten counts. This chain connects TRBV13 to TRBJ1-1; D is unclear. With 5 bases removed from V and 4 bases from J, the gap between germline ends came to 17 bases. CDR1 is PRHDT, CDR2 FYEKMQ, per germline (reference sequence). The CDR3 has 15 amino acids. The CDR3 coding sequence is TGTGCCAGCAGCCCCAGCCTGGAGGCGGGCACTGAAGCTTTCTTT. It specifies CASSPSLEAGTEAFF.

This clonotype was picked up many times. This chain joins TRBV25-1 and TRBJ1-5; TRBD1 matches 8 bases. With V trimmed by 4 bases and J by 3 bases, 8 bases remained unmatched. This CDR3 spans 16 amino acids. Per germline, CDR1 MGHDK and CDR2 SYGVNS. In nucleotides, the CDR3 is TGTGCCAGCAGTGCGCCCGACAGGGGACCCAATCAGCCCCAGCATTTT. This sequence encodes CASSAPDRGPNQPQHF. Full variable domain (missing parts from reference TRBV25-1 and TRBJ1-5): EADIYQTPRYLVIGTGKKITLECSQTMGHDKMYWYQQDPGMELHLIHYSYGVNSTEKGDLSSESTVSRIRTEHFPLTLESARPSHTSQYLCASSAPDRGPNQPQHFGDGTRLSIL.

This clonotype was counted ten times or more. V is TRBV19 and J is TRBJ2-6; no firm D call. Germline CDR1 is LNHDA and CDR2 is SQIVND (reference sequence). This CDR3 contains 15 residues. The V end lost 3 bases, the J end lost 2 bases, and 8 bases lay between the germline ends. The CDR3 nucleotides are TGTGCCAGTAGTATTGGTGGGGCTGGGGCCAACGTCCTGACTTTC. It encodes CASSIGGAGANVLTF.